This T cell receptor (beta chain) was sequenced during a study of blood T cell repertoires in COVID-19. Background on the study: Sites across the United States, Italy and Spain contributed samples from acute and convalescent COVID-19. T cells, B-cell-depleted T cells, or PBMCs supplied cDNA or gDNA.

In the original workflow: Nucleated cell counts were estimated from reference gene primer amplification. Profiled with immunoSEQ multiplex PCR; TCRdb holds only in-frame clones, not every one. For V, J and clone size, that table is used; D and trimming come from the DNA. The data show about 190,000 clones, with roughly four fifths seen just once and about 14% held by the top ten. This CDR3 spans 12 amino acids. V lost 2 bases, J lost 6 bases, and 5 bases lay in between. The germline V gene has CDR1 MGHRA and CDR2 YSYEKL. The origin of this receptor is a man aged 45-65 years who had recovered from COVID-19. Sequencing was carried out using peripheral blood. V is TRBV4-1 and J is TRBJ2-1; no reliable D call. The CDR3, as DNA: TGCGCCAGCAGCCAACAGTTCAATGAGCAGTTCTTC. This gives the protein CASSQQFNEQFF.